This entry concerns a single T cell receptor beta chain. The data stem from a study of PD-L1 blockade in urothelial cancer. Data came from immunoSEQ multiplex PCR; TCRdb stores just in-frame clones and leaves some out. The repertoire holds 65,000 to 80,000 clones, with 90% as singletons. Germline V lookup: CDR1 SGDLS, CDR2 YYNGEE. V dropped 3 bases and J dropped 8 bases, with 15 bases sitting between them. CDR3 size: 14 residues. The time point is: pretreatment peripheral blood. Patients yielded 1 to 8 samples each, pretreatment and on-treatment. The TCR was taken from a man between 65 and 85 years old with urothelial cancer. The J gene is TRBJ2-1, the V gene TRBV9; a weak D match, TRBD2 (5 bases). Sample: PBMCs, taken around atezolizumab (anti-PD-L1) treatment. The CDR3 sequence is CASSALMPGDEQFF. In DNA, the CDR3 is TGTGCCAGCAGCGCTCTAATGCCCGGGGATGAGCAGTTCTTC.